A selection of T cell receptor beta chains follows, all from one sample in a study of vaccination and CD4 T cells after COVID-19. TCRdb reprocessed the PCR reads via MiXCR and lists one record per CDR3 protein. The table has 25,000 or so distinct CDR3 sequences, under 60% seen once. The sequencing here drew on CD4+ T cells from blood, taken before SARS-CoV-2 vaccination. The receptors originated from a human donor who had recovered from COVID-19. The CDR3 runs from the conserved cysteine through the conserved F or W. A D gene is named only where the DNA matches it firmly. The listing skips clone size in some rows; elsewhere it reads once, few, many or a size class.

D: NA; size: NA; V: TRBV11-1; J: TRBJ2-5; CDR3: CASSLGHRGRETQYF
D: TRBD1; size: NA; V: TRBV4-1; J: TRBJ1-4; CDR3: CASSLDRANEKLFF
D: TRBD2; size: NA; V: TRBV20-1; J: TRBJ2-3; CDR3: CSAVKGAGGDTQYF
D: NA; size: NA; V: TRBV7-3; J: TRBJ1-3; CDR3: CASSLTPGGTIYF
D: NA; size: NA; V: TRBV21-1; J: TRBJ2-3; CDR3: CASSKALQGCTDTQYF
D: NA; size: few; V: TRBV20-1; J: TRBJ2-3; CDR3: CSAIFTGQTDTQYF
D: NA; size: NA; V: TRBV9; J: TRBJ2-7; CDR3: CASSVGPLGEQYF
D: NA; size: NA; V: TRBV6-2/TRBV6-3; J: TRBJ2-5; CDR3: CASTGLPIETQYF
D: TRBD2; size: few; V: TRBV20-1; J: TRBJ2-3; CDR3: CSARSGRTADTQYF
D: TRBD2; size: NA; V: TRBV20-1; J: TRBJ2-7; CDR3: CSARDLAGGSYEQYF
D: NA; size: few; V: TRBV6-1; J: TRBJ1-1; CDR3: CASRGGGVWAEAFF
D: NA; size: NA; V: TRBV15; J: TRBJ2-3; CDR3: CATSRDRGSGADTQYF
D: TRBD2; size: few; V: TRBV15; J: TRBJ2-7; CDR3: CATSSEGKSGRAVYEQYF
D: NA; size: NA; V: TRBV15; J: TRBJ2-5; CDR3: CATSRGNSNSETQYF
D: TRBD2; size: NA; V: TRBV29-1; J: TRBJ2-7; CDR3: CSVCGTTDTYEQYF
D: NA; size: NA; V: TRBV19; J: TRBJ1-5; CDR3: CASSASGNWGNQPQHF
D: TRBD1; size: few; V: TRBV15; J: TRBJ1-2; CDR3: CATSRDAAGGGGGYTF
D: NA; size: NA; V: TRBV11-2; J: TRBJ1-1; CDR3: CASSLRVGGTFF
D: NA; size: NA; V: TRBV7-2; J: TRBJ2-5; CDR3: CASSSVETQYF
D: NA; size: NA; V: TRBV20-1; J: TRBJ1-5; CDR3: CSARDLAAPHYQPQHF
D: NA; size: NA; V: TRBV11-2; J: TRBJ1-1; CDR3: CASSPITPLKAFF
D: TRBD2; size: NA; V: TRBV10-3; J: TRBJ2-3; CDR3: CAIRGTGQVAGEPTDTQYF
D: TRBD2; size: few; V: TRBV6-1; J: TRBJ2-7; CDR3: CASSALASGRAIGPYF
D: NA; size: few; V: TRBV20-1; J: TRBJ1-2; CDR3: CSARDLGRANYGYTF
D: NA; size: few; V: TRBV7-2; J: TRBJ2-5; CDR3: CASSLVREETQYF
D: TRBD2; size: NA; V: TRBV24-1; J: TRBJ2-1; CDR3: CATSDWTSGSTDEQFF
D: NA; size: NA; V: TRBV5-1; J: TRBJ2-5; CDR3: CASSPGQDVLETQYF
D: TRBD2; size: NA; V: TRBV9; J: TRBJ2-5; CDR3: CASSVDPGASGVQETQYF
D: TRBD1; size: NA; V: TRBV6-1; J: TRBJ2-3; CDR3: CASSLNAGGDTQYF
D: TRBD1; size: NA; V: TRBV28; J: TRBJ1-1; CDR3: CASRPHRTGGSTEAFF
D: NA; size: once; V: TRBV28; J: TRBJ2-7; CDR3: CASSLRSPPYEQYF
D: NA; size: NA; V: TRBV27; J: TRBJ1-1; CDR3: CASSSRGRMNMNTEAFF
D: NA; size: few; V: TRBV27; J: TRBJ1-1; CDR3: CASSRTALRGAEAFF
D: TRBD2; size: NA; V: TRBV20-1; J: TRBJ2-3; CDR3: CSINLGTSGRVTDTQYF
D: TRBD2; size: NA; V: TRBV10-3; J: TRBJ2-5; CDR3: CAISGEGPQTQYF
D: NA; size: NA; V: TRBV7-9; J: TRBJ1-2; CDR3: CASSLDNYGYTF
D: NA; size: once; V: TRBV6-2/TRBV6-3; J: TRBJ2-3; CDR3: CASSSGTSADTQYF
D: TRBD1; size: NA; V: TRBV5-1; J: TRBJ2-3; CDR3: CASSLGTGVTDTQYF
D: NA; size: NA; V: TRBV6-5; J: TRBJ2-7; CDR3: CASSYSFNREGEQYF
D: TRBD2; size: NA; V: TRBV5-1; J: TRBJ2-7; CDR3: CASSWGTSGVFYEQYF
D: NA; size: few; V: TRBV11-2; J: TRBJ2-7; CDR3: CASSLEGQRASYEQYF